The 31 T cell receptor beta chains given below trace back to one sample, sequenced in a study of shared clonotypes between healthy human individuals. Sequencing was performed with immunoSEQ multiplex PCR; in TCRdb, only in-frame clones are kept and a portion is missing. Of 850,000 to 1,100,000 clones in the sample, approximately 80% are singletons; the top ten hold almost 0.9%. The sequenced sample consisted of memory CD4+ T cells from PBMCs. Sample subset: CD45RA-negative fraction. These receptors originate from a young man in good health. Some clones in this sample may be carry-over from other donors' samples.

This chain joins TRBV7-9 and TRBJ2-2; weak D call: TRBD2 (6 bases). Germline CDR1 SEHNR, CDR2 FQNEAQ (reference sequence). V was pared by 5 bases and J by 4 bases, with 17 bases between. The CDR3 covers 16 residues. CDR3: CASSPPRGRVTGELFF. DNA for the CDR3: TGTGCCAGCAGCCCCCCGCGGGGAAGGGTCACCGGGGAGCTGTTTTTT.

This sequence joins TRBV18 and TRBJ1-5; D may be TRBD1 (6 bases). The V gene lost 6 bases and the J gene lost 4 bases, with 16 bases spanning the gap. CDR3 length: 15 amino acids. From germline, CDR1 is KGHSH and CDR2 LQKENI. Here the CDR3 DNA reads TGTGCCAGCTCCATAGGGGGAGCCACGAATCAGCCCCAGCATTTT. This encodes CASSIGGATNQPQHF.

The gene calls are TRBV4-2 and TRBJ1-6, with TRBD1 as a possible D gene (5 bases). Germline CDR1 LGHNA, CDR2 YNFKEQ. Trimming took 3 bases from V and 10 from J, leaving 22 bases between them. The CDR3 has 17 residues. The CDR3 coding sequence is TGTGCCAGCAGCCAGTCTATGGGTGAGGGGTCTTCCTCACCCCTCCACTTT. Its protein product is CASSQSMGEGSSSPLHF.

The genes are TRBV29-1 and TRBJ1-2; D uncertain. Trimming removed 1 base from V and 8 bases from J, with 14 bases in between. The CDR3 consists of 13 residues. From germline, CDR1 is SQVTM and CDR2 ANQGSEA. The CDR3, as DNA: TGCAGCGTTGAAGGCGCACAGACGCCGGGCTACACCTTC. This sequence encodes CSVEGAQTPGYTF. Full variable domain (outside the CDR3, taken from reference TRBV29-1 and TRBJ1-2): SAVISQKPSRDICQRGTSLTIQCQVDSQVTMMFWYRQQPGQSLTLIATANQGSEATYESGFVIDKFPISRPNLTFSTLTVSNMSPEDSSIYLCSVEGAQTPGYTFGSGTRLTVV.

The rearrangement links TRBV6-6 to TRBJ2-5, with D tentatively TRBD1 (6 bases). The germline V gene has CDR1 MNHNY and CDR2 SVGAGI (reference sequence). Trimming removed 5 bases from V and 0 bases from J, with 13 bases in between. There are 15 residues in the CDR3. This CDR3 reads CASSPPGQYQETQYF. CDR3 nucleotide sequence: TGTGCCAGCAGTCCTCCTGGACAGTACCAAGAGACCCAGTACTTC.

This chain joins TRBV6-5 and TRBJ1-4, with D possibly being TRBD1 (5 bases). Trimming shortened V by 2 bases and J by 2 bases, and 12 bases separated the two germline ends. Looked up from germline, CDR1 is MNHEY and CDR2 is SVGAGI. The CDR3 is 16 residues long. The CDR3 nucleotides are TGTGCCAGCAGTTACCGAGGGGCTGCGACTAATGAAAAACTGTTTTTT. Translated: CASSYRGAATNEKLFF.

The V gene is TRBV6-6, the J gene TRBJ2-3; D is ambiguous. Trimming pared 4 bases from V and 4 bases from J, leaving 9 bases between. The CDR3 contains 13 residues. Germline CDR1 is MNHNY and CDR2 is SVGAGI (reference sequence). The CDR3 protein is CASSFSRADTQYF. The CDR3 nucleotides are TGTGCCAGCAGTTTTAGTAGGGCAGATACGCAGTATTTT.

In the case of this clone: Other DNA variants within this sample encode the same CDR3. The chain employs TRBV14 and TRBJ1-2, with D unresolved. The CDR3 totals 13 residues. V was shortened by 1 base and J by 0 bases, with 3 bases between the two germline ends. Germline V CDR1 and CDR2: SGHDN, FVKESK. In DNA, the CDR3 is TGTGCCAGCAGCCAAGCCGCTAACTATGGCTACACCTTC. Translation gives CASSQAANYGYTF.

J is TRBJ2-4 and V is TRBV15, with TRBD2 identical over 13 bases. Germline values: CDR1 LNHNV, CDR2 YYDKDF (reference sequence). The CDR3 has 16 amino acids. The V and J ends lost 2 bases and 9 bases, in that order; junction bases with no gene match: 7. The CDR3 protein is CATSRPSGTSGVIQYF. CDR3 coding DNA: TGTGCCACCAGCAGACCCAGCGGGACTAGCGGGGTCATTCAGTACTTC.

The DNA for the CDR3 is TGTGCCAGCAGCCTAAGCCTGGACAGGGAAGTTACCCAGCATTTT. Protein: CASSLSLDREVTQHF. This chain connects TRBV5-6 to TRBJ1-5, with TRBD1 identical over 8 bases. CDR1 is SGHDT and CDR2 is YYEEEE in the germline V gene. The V gene end was trimmed by 4 bases and the J gene end by 11 bases; junction bases not matched to a gene: 14. The CDR3 has 15 residues.

This sequence joins TRBV5-6 and TRBJ2-3; 7 nucleotides line up with TRBD2. Losses at the gene ends were 3 bases for V and 5 bases for J; bases not matched to a gene: 3. The CDR3 is 13 residues long. From germline, CDR1 is SGHDT and CDR2 YYEEEE. In DNA, the CDR3 is TGTGCCAGCAGCTCGGTAGCGGGAGATACGCAGTATTTT. Amino acids: CASSSVAGDTQYF.

The chain has TRBV5-1 and TRBJ2-1; 7 positions match TRBD2. J was trimmed by 0 bases and V by 4 bases; bases with no gene match: 4. This CDR3 comprises 15 residues. Germline loops: CDR1 SGHRS, CDR2 YFSETQ. The CDR3 sequence is CASSPRGSSYNEQFF. CDR3 coding DNA: TGCGCCAGCAGCCCCCGCGGGAGCTCCTACAATGAGCAGTTCTTC.

This clone was seen many times. V usage is TRBV7-2 and J usage is TRBJ2-7; the D is unclear. Looked up from germline, CDR1 is SGHTA and CDR2 is FQGNSA. V lost 5 bases to trimming and J lost 4 bases, with 15 bases between them. The CDR3 length is 14 residues. Here the CDR3 reads CASSPSPTRYEQYF. The CDR3 DNA follows: TGTGCCAGCAGCCCATCACCAACCAGGTACGAGCAGTACTTC.

This clone appeared a few times. The CDR3 bases are TGTGCCAGCAGCTTAATTACGACGGATGAAGCTTTCTTT. Amino acids: CASSLITTDEAFF. The chain carries TRBV5-6 and TRBJ1-1, with D unresolved. Trimming cost V 2 bases and J 7 bases, with 12 bases left between them. Germline lookup yields CDR1 SGHDT and CDR2 YYEEEE. This CDR3 is built from 13 residues.

The V call is TRBV9, the J call TRBJ2-5, with 9 nucleotides matching TRBD1. The V gene's germline CDR1 is SGDLS and CDR2 YYNGEE. J lost 2 bases, V lost 3 bases, and 5 bases had no gene match. CDR3 length equals 15 residues. DNA of the CDR3: TGTGCCAGCAGCGGAAGAGGGACAGGGCAAGAGACCCAGTACTTC. Its protein product is CASSGRGTGQETQYF.

This clone has more than one count but fewer than ten. The same CDR3 can be traced to other DNA sequences in this sample. The chain joins TRBV7-2 to TRBJ2-3, with 7 positions matching TRBD2. Germline-derived CDR1 and CDR2 are SGHTA and FQGNSA. CDR3 length equals 15 residues. Trimming at V came to 2 bases and at J to 6 bases, leaving 8 bases not matched to a gene. In DNA, the CDR3 is TGTGCCAGCAGCTTACTAGGCGGGGGTGTGGATACGCAGTATTTT. It encodes CASSLLGGGVDTQYF.

On this clone itself: A read error is the likely source, as a far larger clone sits one nucleotide away. This specimen includes other DNA sequences encoding the same CDR3. The chain is built from TRBV27 and TRBJ2-7, with 9 bases identical to TRBD1. The CDR3 sequence is 13 residues long. V was pared by 6 bases and J by 1 base, with 1 base of the junction left unmatched. CDR1 and CDR2 from the germline V gene are MNHEY and SMNVEV (reference sequence). CDR3 protein: CASSGQGSYEQYF. The CDR3 bases are TGTGCCAGCAGCGGACAGGGGTCCTACGAGCAGTACTTC.

The V call is TRBV14, the J call TRBJ2-2; 7 bases map to TRBD2. The length of the CDR3 is 14 residues. Germline V gene lookup returns CDR1 SGHDN and CDR2 FVKESK. J was trimmed by 4 bases and V by 4 bases; bases with no gene match: 3. In DNA, the CDR3 is TGTGCCAGCAGCCCGGGACTACTCACCGGGGAGCTGTTTTTT. Translation gives CASSPGLLTGELFF.

The chain couples TRBV30 to TRBJ2-1, with D maybe TRBD2 (6 bases). With 4 bases removed from V and 1 base from J, the gap between germline ends came to 14 bases. CDR3 length: 15 amino acids. Germline V gene lookup returns CDR1 GTSNPN and CDR2 SVGIG (reference sequence). CDR3 in amino acids: CAWNKGLGSYNEQFF. The CDR3 region has the DNA TGTGCCTGGAACAAGGGACTGGGTTCCTACAATGAGCAGTTCTTC.

This clone turned up a few times. V and J are TRBV7-3 and TRBJ2-7, with D tentatively TRBD1 (5 bases). The V end was cut by 6 bases, the J end by 3 bases, with 9 bases between. The germline gives CDR1 SGHTA, CDR2 FQGTGA. The length of the CDR3 is 12 residues. CDR3 region: CASSRQGYEQYF. In DNA form, the CDR3 reads TGTGCCAGCAGTCGCCAGGGCTACGAGCAGTACTTC.

The rearrangement joins TRBV5-1 to TRBJ2-7, with TRBD2 as a possible D gene (5 bases). Germline CDR1 SGHRS, CDR2 YFSETQ. CDR3 size: 13 residues. Trimming cost V 0 bases and J 4 bases, with 8 bases left between them. CDR3 in amino acids: CASSLGGGYEQYF. The CDR3 DNA is TGCGCCAGCAGCTTGGGCGGCGGGTACGAGCAGTACTTC. The full variable domain, completed using reference TRBV5-1 and TRBJ2-7, is KAGVTQTPRYLIKTRGQQVTLSCSPISGHRSVSWYQQTPGQGLQFLFEYFSETQRNKGNFPGRFSGRQFSNSRSEMNVSTLELGDSALYLCASSLGGGYEQYFGPGTRLTVT.

This rearrangement joins TRBV5-1 to TRBJ2-7; D not resolved. The V and J ends lost 2 bases and 0 bases respectively, with 9 bases between them. Looked up from germline, CDR1 is SGHRS and CDR2 is YFSETQ. The CDR3 loop spans 14 amino acids. CDR3 in DNA: TGCGCCAGCAGCTTTGAGAGTAGCTCCTACGAGCAGTACTTC. Translated: CASSFESSSYEQYF.

The J gene is TRBJ1-1, the V gene TRBV27; 7 nucleotides agree with TRBD1. There are 15 residues in the CDR3. CDR1 and CDR2 from the germline V gene are MNHEY and SMNVEV (reference sequence). The V and J ends lost 3 bases and 2 bases, in that order; junction bases with no gene match: 6. The CDR3 region is CASSFQTGVNTEAFF. The CDR3 DNA follows: TGTGCCAGCAGTTTCCAAACAGGGGTTAACACTGAAGCTTTCTTT.

The V gene is TRBV7-7, the J gene TRBJ2-5; 8 bases agree with TRBD1. The CDR3 has 16 residues. V shed 4 bases, J shed 4 bases, and the junction held 11 bases outside the gene matches. Germline CDR1 reads SSHAT; CDR2 reads FNYEAQ (reference sequence). This CDR3 is CASSSTGTGSGETQYF. Written as DNA, the CDR3 is TGTGCCAGCAGCTCGACCGGGACAGGCTCGGGAGAGACCCAGTACTTC. Supplemented by reference TRBV7-7 and TRBJ2-5, the full variable domain reads GAGVSQSPRYKVTKRGQDVTLRCDPISSHATLYWYQQALGQGPEFLTYFNYEAQPDKSGLPSDRFSAERPEGSISTLTIQRTEQRDSAMYRCASSSTGTGSGETQYFGPGTRLLVL.

This clone has just a few counts. Written as DNA, the CDR3 is TGTGCCAGCAGTAAGGCTTCTTCCTACAATGAGCAGTTCTTC. Translated, it gives CASSKASSYNEQFF. The genes are TRBV2 and TRBJ2-1; unclear D gene. The CDR3 contains 14 residues. V dropped 5 bases and J dropped 1 base, with 9 bases sitting between them. Germline V gives CDR1 SNHLY, CDR2 FYNNEI.

This clone was counted a few times. This chain uses TRBV18 with TRBJ1-2; no definite D call. This CDR3 has 13 amino acids. The V gene's germline CDR1 is KGHSH and CDR2 LQKENI. V was cut by 6 bases and J by 4 bases, with 12 bases left in between. This CDR3 is CASSPDGSYGYTF. The CDR3 region has the DNA TGTGCCAGCTCTCCCGACGGCAGCTATGGCTACACCTTC. Full variable domain (outside the CDR3, taken from reference TRBV18 and TRBJ1-2): NAGVMQNPRHLVRRRGQEARLRCSPMKGHSHVYWYRQLPEEGLKFMVYLQKENIIDESGMPKERFSAEFPKEGPSILRIQQVVRGDSAAYFCASSPDGSYGYTFGSGTRLTVV.

The CDR3 sequence is CASSPLDGMSSYNEQFF. The CDR3, as DNA: TGTGCCAGCTCACCATTAGACGGGATGAGCTCCTACAATGAGCAGTTCTTC. V and J are TRBV18 and TRBJ2-1; tentatively, D is TRBD2 (5 bases). Looked up from germline, CDR1 is KGHSH and CDR2 is LQKENI. V lost 2 bases and J lost 0, with 14 bases in between. The CDR3 runs 17 residues.

With regard to this clone: Other DNA sequences within the sample encode an identical CDR3. The chain has TRBV18 and TRBJ1-4; a weak D match, TRBD1 (6 bases). Germline assignment: CDR1 KGHSH and CDR2 LQKENI. The CDR3 is made up of 14 amino acids. Between the trimmed V and J ends, which lost 4 bases and 2 bases, there was a span of 8 bases. The CDR3 region has the DNA TGTGCCAGCTCACGCCAGGGGACTAATGAAAAACTGTTTTTT. It translates to CASSRQGTNEKLFF.

The CDR3 loop is CASSLVRGGVLYQPQHF. For the CDR3, the DNA is TGTGCCAGCAGCTTAGTGCGGGGCGGGGTCTTATATCAGCCCCAGCATTTT. The chain is built from TRBV7-7 and TRBJ1-5; D possibly corresponds to TRBD1 (5 bases). Germline V gives CDR1 SSHAT, CDR2 FNYEAQ (reference sequence). Trimming left V 1 base short and J 5 bases short, with 18 bases between. The CDR3 spans 17 residues.

This clone has a handful of counts. This chain uses TRBV18 with TRBJ2-2; 9 bases agree with TRBD2. Per the germline V gene, CDR1 is KGHSH and CDR2 is LQKENI. V was pared by 3 bases and J by 2 bases, with 1 base of the junction left unmatched. There are 15 residues in the CDR3. The CDR3 protein is CASSPGLANTGELFF. CDR3 sequence (DNA): TGTGCCAGCTCACCGGGACTAGCCAACACCGGGGAGCTGTTTTTT.

V gene TRBV28 combines with J gene TRBJ1-2, with 7 bases fitting TRBD1. The CDR3 sequence is 14 residues long. After removal of 4 bases from V and 4 bases from J, the junction contained 6 bases not matched to a gene. Germline CDR1 and CDR2: MDHEN and SYDVKM. This CDR3 is CASSSQGPGYGYTF. DNA for the CDR3: TGTGCCAGCAGTTCACAGGGGCCAGGCTATGGCTACACCTTC.